This T cell receptor (beta chain) was found in a study of OX40 agonist ivuxolimab in advanced cancers. Here immunoSEQ multiplex PCR was the method, and the copy in TCRdb shows in-frame clones only, minus some. The sample yields about 60,000 clones, about 90% seen once. A history of autoimmune disease or systemic immunosuppression excluded patients. This clone showed up just a few times. Its antigen is as yet unknown. Notes on the study in general: Averaged across samples, CD8+ T cells carried more expanded clones than CD4+ did.

The CDR3 has 14 amino acids. V lost 6 bases to trimming and J lost 5 bases; unmatched junction nucleotides: 6. Looked up from germline, CDR1 is ENHRY and CDR2 is SYGVKD. This receptor was taken from an adult with an advanced solid tumor such as melanoma, head and neck, liver or kidney cancer. The source material was CD4+ or CD8+ T cells sorted from blood, sampled in a trial of the OX40 agonist ivuxolimab. J is TRBJ1-4 and V is TRBV10-3; 7 bases line up with TRBD1. The CDR3 is CAISPTGWNEKLFF. CDR3 DNA: TGTGCCATCAGCCCGACAGGGTGGAATGAAAAACTGTTTTTT.